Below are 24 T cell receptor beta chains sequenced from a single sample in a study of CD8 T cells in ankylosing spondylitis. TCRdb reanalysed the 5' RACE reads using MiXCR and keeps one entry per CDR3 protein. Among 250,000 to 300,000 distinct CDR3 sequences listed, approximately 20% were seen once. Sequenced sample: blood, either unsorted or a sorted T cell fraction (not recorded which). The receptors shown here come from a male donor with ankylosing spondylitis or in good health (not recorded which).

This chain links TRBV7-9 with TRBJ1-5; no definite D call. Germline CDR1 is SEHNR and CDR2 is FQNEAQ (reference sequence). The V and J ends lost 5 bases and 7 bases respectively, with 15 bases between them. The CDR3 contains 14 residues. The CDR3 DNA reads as TGTGCCAGCAGCCGAGGTGGGGTTGGGCAGCCCCAGCATTTT. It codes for CASSRGGVGQPQHF. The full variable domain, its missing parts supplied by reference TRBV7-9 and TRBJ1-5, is DTGVSQNPRHKITKRGQNVTFRCDPISEHNRLYWYRQTLGQGPEFLTYFQNEAQLEKSRLLSDRFSAERPKGSFSTLEIQRTEQGDSAMYLCASSRGGVGQPQHFGDGTRLSIL.

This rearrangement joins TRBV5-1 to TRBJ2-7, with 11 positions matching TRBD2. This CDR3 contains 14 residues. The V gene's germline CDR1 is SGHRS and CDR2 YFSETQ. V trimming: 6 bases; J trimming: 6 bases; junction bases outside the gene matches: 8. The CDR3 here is CASMTLAGGGEQYF. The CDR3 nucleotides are TGCGCCAGCATGACCCTAGCGGGAGGTGGCGAGCAGTACTTC.

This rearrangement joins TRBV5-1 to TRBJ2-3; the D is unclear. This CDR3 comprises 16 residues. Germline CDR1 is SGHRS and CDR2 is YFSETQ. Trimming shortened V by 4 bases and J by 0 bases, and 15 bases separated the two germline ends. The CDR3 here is CASSPWVGPSTDTQYF. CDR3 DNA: TGCGCCAGCAGCCCGTGGGTAGGACCTAGCACAGATACGCAGTATTTT.

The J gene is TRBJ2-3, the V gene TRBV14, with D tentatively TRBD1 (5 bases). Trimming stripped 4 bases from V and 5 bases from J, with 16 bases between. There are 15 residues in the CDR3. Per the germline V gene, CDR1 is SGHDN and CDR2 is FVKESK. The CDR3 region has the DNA TGTGCCAGCAGCCCTACCAGGGTGTTCGGAGATACGCAGTATTTT. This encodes CASSPTRVFGDTQYF.

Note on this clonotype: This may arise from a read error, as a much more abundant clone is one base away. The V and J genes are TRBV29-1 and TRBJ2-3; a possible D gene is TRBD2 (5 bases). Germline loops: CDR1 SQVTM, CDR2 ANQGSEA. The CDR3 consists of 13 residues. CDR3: CRVDTDSSDTQYF. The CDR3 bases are TGCCGCGTGGATACGGACTCATCAGATACGCAGTATTTT.

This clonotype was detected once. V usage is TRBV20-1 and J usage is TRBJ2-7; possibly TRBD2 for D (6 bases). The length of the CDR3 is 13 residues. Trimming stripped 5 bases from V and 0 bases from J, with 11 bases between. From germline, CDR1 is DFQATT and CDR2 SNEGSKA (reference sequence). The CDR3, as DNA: TGCAGTGCTGGAAGCGGGTTCTCCTACGAGCAGTACTTC. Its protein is CSAGSGFSYEQYF.

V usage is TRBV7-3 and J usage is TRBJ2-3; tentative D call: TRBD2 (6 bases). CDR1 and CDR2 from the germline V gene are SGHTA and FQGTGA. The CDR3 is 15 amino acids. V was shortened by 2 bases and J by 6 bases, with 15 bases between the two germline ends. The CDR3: CASSLRGTWADTQYF. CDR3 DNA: TGTGCCAGCAGCTTACGGGGGACTTGGGCCGATACGCAGTATTTT.

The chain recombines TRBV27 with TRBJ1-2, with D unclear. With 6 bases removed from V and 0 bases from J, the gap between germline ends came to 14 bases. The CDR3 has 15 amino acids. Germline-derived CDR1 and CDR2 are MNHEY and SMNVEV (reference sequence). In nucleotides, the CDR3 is TGTGCCAGCAGCCCCTTGAACGGAACTAACTATGGCTACACCTTC. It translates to CASSPLNGTNYGYTF.

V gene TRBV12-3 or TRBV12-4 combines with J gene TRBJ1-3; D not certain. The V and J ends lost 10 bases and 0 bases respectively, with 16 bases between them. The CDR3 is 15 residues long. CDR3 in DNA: TGTGCCACAATAAACCGGGCCTCCTCTGGAAACACCATATATTTT. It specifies CATINRASSGNTIYF.

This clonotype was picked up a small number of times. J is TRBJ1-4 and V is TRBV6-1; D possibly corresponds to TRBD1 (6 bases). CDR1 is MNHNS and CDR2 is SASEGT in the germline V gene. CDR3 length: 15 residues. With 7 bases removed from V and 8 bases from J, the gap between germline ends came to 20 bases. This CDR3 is CASKGGGLNREKLFF. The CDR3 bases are TGTGCCAGCAAGGGGGGGGGCTTGAATAGGGAAAAACTGTTTTTT.

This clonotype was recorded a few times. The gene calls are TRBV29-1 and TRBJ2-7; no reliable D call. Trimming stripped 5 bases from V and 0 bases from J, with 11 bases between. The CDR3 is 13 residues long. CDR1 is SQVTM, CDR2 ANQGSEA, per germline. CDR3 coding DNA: TGCAGCGTTACGGACGGTAACTCCTACGAGCAGTACTTC. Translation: CSVTDGNSYEQYF.

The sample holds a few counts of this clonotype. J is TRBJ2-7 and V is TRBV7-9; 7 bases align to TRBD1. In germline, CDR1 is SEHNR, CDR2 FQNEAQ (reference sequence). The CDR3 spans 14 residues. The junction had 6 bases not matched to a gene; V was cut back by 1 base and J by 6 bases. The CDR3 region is CASSLGGQVPEQYF. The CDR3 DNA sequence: TGTGCCAGCAGCTTAGGCGGACAGGTCCCCGAGCAGTACTTC. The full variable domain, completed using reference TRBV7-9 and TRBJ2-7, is DTGVSQNPRHKITKRGQNVTFRCDPISEHNRLYWYRQTLGQGPEFLTYFQNEAQLEKSRLLSDRFSAERPKGSFSTLEIQRTEQGDSAMYLCASSLGGQVPEQYFGPGTRLTVT.

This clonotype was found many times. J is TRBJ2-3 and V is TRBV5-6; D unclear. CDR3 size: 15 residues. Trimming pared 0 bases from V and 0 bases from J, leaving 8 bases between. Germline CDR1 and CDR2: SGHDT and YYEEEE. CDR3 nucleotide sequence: TGTGCCAGCAGCTTGGGGGTTGGTAGCACAGATACGCAGTATTTT. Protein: CASSLGVGSTDTQYF.

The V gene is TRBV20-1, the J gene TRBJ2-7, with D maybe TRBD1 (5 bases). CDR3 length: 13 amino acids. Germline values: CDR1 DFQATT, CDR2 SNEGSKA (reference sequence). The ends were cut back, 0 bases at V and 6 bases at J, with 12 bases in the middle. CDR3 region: CSARDLREGEQYF. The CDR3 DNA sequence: TGCAGTGCTAGAGATCTCAGGGAAGGCGAGCAGTACTTC.

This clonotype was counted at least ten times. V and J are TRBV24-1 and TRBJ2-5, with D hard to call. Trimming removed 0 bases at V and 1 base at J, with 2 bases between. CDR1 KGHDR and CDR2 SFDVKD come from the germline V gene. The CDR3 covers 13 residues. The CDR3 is CATSDLSQETQYF. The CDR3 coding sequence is TGTGCCACCAGTGATTTGAGCCAAGAGACCCAGTACTTC.

This CDR3 is CASSDTVSGANVLTF. In DNA, the CDR3 is TGTGCCAGCAGTGACACAGTCTCTGGGGCCAACGTCCTGACTTTC. This sequence joins TRBV6-1 and TRBJ2-6; D call uncertain. Germline V CDR1 and CDR2: MNHNS, SASEGT. V gave up 3 bases and J gave up 0 bases, with 6 bases separating them. The CDR3 extends over 15 amino acids.

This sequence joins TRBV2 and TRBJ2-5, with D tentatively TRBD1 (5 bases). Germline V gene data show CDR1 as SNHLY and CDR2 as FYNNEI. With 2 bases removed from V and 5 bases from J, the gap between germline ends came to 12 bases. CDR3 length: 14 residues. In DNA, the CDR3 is TGTGCCAGCAGTGAATGGTCCAGGGTGGAGACCCAGTACTTC. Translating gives CASSEWSRVETQYF.

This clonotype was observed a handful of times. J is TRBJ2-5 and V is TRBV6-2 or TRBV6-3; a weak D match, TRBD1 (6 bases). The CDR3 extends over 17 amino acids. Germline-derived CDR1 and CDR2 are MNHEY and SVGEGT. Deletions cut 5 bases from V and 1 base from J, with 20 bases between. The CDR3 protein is CASSPGPKQGFQETQYF. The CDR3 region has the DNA TGTGCCAGCAGTCCCGGGCCGAAACAGGGCTTCCAAGAGACCCAGTACTTC.

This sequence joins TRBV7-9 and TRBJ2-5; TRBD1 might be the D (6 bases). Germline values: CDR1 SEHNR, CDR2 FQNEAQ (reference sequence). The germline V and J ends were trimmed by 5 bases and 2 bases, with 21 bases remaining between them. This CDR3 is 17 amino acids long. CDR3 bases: TGTGCCAGCAGCCTAACGCCCGGACAGCGAAAACAAGAGACCCAGTACTTC. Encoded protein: CASSLTPGQRKQETQYF.

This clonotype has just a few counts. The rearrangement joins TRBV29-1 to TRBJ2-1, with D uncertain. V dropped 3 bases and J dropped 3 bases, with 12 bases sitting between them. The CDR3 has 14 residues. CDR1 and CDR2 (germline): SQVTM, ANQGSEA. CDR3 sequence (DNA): TGCAGCGTTGATTCGGCCCCGGGCTACAATGAGCAGTTCTTC. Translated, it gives CSVDSAPGYNEQFF.

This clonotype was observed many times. This CDR3 is CASSVSRGTSGRHEQFF. The CDR3, as DNA: TGTGCCAGCAGCGTTTCTAGGGGGACTAGCGGGAGGCATGAGCAGTTCTTC. The J gene is TRBJ2-1, the V gene TRBV9, with 15 bases lining up with TRBD2. The ends lost 2 bases at V and 8 bases at J; junction bases unmatched: 8. Germline values: CDR1 SGDLS, CDR2 YYNGEE. CDR3 length: 17 amino acids.

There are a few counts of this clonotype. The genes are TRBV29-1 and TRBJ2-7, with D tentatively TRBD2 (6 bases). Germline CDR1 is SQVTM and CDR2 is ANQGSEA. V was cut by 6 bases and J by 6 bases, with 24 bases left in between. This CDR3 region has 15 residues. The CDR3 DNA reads TGCAGCGTATCGGGGAAGATAGGGGAGGCCGCCGAGCAGTACTTC. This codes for CSVSGKIGEAAEQYF.

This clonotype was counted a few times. This CDR3 is CASSSSGQNYNEQFF. The CDR3 DNA is TGTGCCAGCAGTTCTAGCGGGCAAAACTACAATGAGCAGTTCTTC. The chain employs TRBV12-3 or TRBV12-4 and TRBJ2-1, with 8 positions matching TRBD2. V dropped 4 bases and J dropped 3; count of bases not matched to a gene: 5. The length of the CDR3 is 15 residues.

The CDR3 bases are TGCAGTGCTAGAGACCTAGCGGGAGTGTCCTACGAGCAGTACTTC. It yields the protein CSARDLAGVSYEQYF. The chain has TRBV20-1 and TRBJ2-7; TRBD2 matches at 10 bases. In germline, CDR1 is DFQATT, CDR2 SNEGSKA (reference sequence). Losses at the gene ends were 0 bases for V and 1 base for J; bases not matched to a gene: 3. The CDR3 extends over 15 amino acids.